A single sample is the source of the 32 T cell receptor beta chains below, sequenced in a study of T cell repertoires in cytomegalovirus infection. TCRdb re-called the reads through MiXCR, storing one row per CDR3 protein. This table holds roughly 230,000 distinct CDR3 sequences, 22% found once. The sample taken for sequencing was CD8+ T cells from PBMCs. The receptors were gathered from a human donor in good health (CMV status not recorded). Some clones in this sample may be carry-over from other donors' samples.

This clonotype was seen many times. This chain uses TRBV28 with TRBJ2-7, with TRBD2 matching over 8 bases. The CDR3 sequence is 13 residues long. The germline CDR1 and CDR2 sequences are MDHEN and SYDVKM. V lost 6 bases and J lost 5; bases outside the gene matches: 6. The CDR3 protein is CASSPDGGDEQYF. In DNA form, the CDR3 reads TGTGCCAGCAGCCCAGACGGGGGGGACGAGCAGTACTTC.

This clonotype was counted only a few times. This chain uses TRBV2 with TRBJ1-2; D is perhaps TRBD1 (5 bases). Germline V lookup: CDR1 SNHLY, CDR2 FYNNEI. V dropped 3 bases and J dropped 2 bases, with 10 bases sitting between them. This CDR3 is built from 14 residues. CDR3 protein: CASSDSTVNYGYTF. CDR3 nucleotide sequence: TGTGCCAGCAGTGACTCGACAGTGAACTATGGCTACACCTTC.

This chain connects TRBV7-8 to TRBJ2-5, with D possibly matching TRBD2 (6 bases). The V end was cut by 2 bases, the J end by 5 bases, with 15 bases between. The CDR3 sequence is 15 residues long. CDR1 is SGHVS, CDR2 FQNEAQ, per germline. Here the CDR3 DNA reads TGTGCCAGCAGCTTACCAGGCGGGGTGGGGGAGACCCAGTACTTC. Translation: CASSLPGGVGETQYF. Full variable domain (missing parts from reference TRBV7-8 and TRBJ2-5): GAGVSQSPRYKVAKRGQDVALRCDPISGHVSLFWYQQALGQGPEFLTYFQNEAQLDKSGLPSDRFFAERPEGSVSTLKIQRTQQEDSAVYLCASSLPGGVGETQYFGPGTRLLVL.

This clonotype was counted at least ten times. This chain connects TRBV4-1 to TRBJ2-7; D could derive from TRBD1 or TRBD2 (5 bases each). Trimming shortened V by 4 bases and J by 0 bases, and 13 bases separated the two germline ends. CDR3 length: 15 residues. The V gene's germline CDR1 is MGHRA and CDR2 YSYEKL. The CDR3 DNA reads TGCGCCAGCAGCCTGGGACCTGCGAGCTCCTACGAGCAGTACTTC. Protein product: CASSLGPASSYEQYF.

This clonotype has more than one count but fewer than ten. The rearrangement links TRBV7-2 to TRBJ2-7; D is unclear. Germline CDR1 is SGHTA and CDR2 is FQGNSA. The CDR3 runs 14 residues. Trimming cost V 8 bases and J 0 bases, with 14 bases left between them. As DNA, the CDR3 is TGTGCCAGCTCCTACTACGGCTCCTCCTACGAGCAGTACTTC. As protein: CASSYYGSSYEQYF.

The CDR3 sequence: CASSLARKETQYF. For the CDR3, the DNA is TGTGCCAGCAGTTTAGCCAGAAAAGAGACCCAGTACTTC. V and J are TRBV28 and TRBJ2-5; no clear D. The germline gives CDR1 MDHEN, CDR2 SYDVKM. The V and J ends lost 2 bases and 3 bases respectively, with 7 bases between them. CDR3 length: 13 amino acids.

The chain combines TRBV18 with TRBJ1-1; tentatively, D is TRBD1 (5 bases). Trimming removed 2 bases from V and 1 base from J, with 11 bases in between. The CDR3 extends over 15 amino acids. Germline V gene lookup returns CDR1 KGHSH and CDR2 LQKENI. The CDR3 DNA reads TGTGCCAGCTCACCAGGCATGACAGCGAACACTGAAGCTTTCTTT. Amino acid sequence: CASSPGMTANTEAFF.

Comments on this clonotype: A much larger clone is a single base away; this may be a read error. The rearrangement joins TRBV7-9 to TRBJ1-5; D gene unclear. The ends were cut back, 1 base at V and 3 bases at J, with 4 bases in the middle. The CDR3 loop spans 13 amino acids. Germline-derived CDR1 and CDR2 are SEHNR and FQNEAQ (reference sequence). The CDR3 here is CASSLEVNQPQHF. The CDR3 bases are TGTGCCAGCAGCTTAGAAGTCAATCAGCCCCAGCATTTT.

This clonotype was picked up one time. This rearrangement joins TRBV7-9 to TRBJ2-1, with TRBD2 matching 8 bases. Germline assignment: CDR1 SEHNR and CDR2 FQNEAQ (reference sequence). This CDR3 comprises 14 residues. The V gene end was trimmed by 6 bases and the J gene end by 7 bases; junction bases not matched to a gene: 8. The CDR3 bases are TGTGCCAGCAGAAGGCCGGGGGGGGATAATGAGCAGTTCTTC. Amino acids: CASRRPGGDNEQFF.

The rearrangement joins TRBV2 to TRBJ2-1; 8 bases agree with TRBD1. The CDR3 runs to 11 residues. Germline values: CDR1 SNHLY, CDR2 FYNNEI. V lost 9 bases, J lost 7 bases, and 2 bases stayed unmatched. As DNA, the CDR3 is TGTGCCAGACAGGGGGGAAATGAGCAGTTCTTC. This encodes CARQGGNEQFF.

This clonotype has just a few counts. This chain's CDR3 is CASRRLAGVHEQYF. For the CDR3, the DNA is TGTGCCAGCAGGCGACTAGCGGGGGTTCACGAGCAGTACTTC. This sequence joins TRBV2 and TRBJ2-7; TRBD2 aligns across 12 bases. Germline assignment: CDR1 SNHLY and CDR2 FYNNEI. The CDR3 extends over 14 amino acids. Trimming cost V 6 bases and J 5 bases; bases outside gene matches: 5.

The CDR3 region is CSAILRGTQRNEQFF. As DNA, the CDR3 is TGCAGTGCTATCCTACGGGGGACCCAGCGCAATGAGCAGTTCTTC. V gene TRBV20-1 combines with J gene TRBJ2-1, with D tentatively TRBD2 (6 bases). This CDR3 region has 15 residues. CDR1 is DFQATT and CDR2 is SNEGSKA in the germline V gene (reference sequence). Deletions cut 4 bases from V and 6 bases from J, with 19 bases between.

This chain uses TRBV28 with TRBJ2-5, with 8 bases identical to TRBD1. The CDR3 loop spans 14 amino acids. V lost 3 bases and J lost 5; bases outside the gene matches: 5. In germline, CDR1 is MDHEN, CDR2 SYDVKM. The DNA for the CDR3 is TGTGCCAGCAGTTTCCAGGGGGCTTATGAGACCCAGTACTTC. It codes for CASSFQGAYETQYF.

This clonotype turned up a few times. The chain uses TRBV30 and TRBJ2-7; 7 nucleotides align to TRBD1. V was clipped by 5 bases and J by 2 bases; unmatched bases: 6. The CDR3 is 13 residues long. The V gene's germline CDR1 is GTSNPN and CDR2 SVGIG (reference sequence). The CDR3 loop reads CAWSGQPAYEQYF. For the CDR3, the DNA is TGTGCCTGGTCGGGACAGCCCGCCTACGAGCAGTACTTC.

This clonotype has more than one count but fewer than ten. V is TRBV15 and J is TRBJ2-7; D tentatively reads TRBD1 or TRBD2 (7 bases each). Germline V CDR1 and CDR2: LNHNV, YYDKDF (reference sequence). The length of the CDR3 is 14 residues. Trimming took off 8 bases at V and 3 bases at J, with 17 bases between the two ends. CDR3 amino acids: CATRKTGEGYEQYF. For the CDR3, the DNA is TGTGCCACCCGGAAAACAGGGGAGGGCTACGAGCAGTACTTC.

The chain combines TRBV6-6 with TRBJ1-1, with D perhaps matching TRBD1 (5 bases). The CDR3 extends over 14 amino acids. The germline V gene has CDR1 MNHNY and CDR2 SVGAGI (reference sequence). V lost 0 bases, J lost 4 bases, and 9 bases lay in between. The chain's CDR3 is CASSYSEGSTEAFF. The CDR3 nucleotides read TGTGCCAGCAGTTACTCGGAGGGGAGCACTGAAGCTTTCTTT.

This clonotype was seen a handful of times. The CDR3 DNA sequence: TGTGCCAGCAGCGTAGAGGGAGAGCTCTACGAGCAGTACTTC. Protein: CASSVEGELYEQYF. The chain recombines TRBV9 with TRBJ2-7, with D possibly TRBD2 on 5 matching bases. V lost 0 bases and J lost 3, with 10 bases in between. This CDR3 contains 14 residues. From germline, CDR1 is SGDLS and CDR2 YYNGEE.

This clonotype was detected many times. V usage is TRBV7-2 and J usage is TRBJ2-7; the match to TRBD1 covers 8 bases. The CDR3 is 14 residues long. The germline gives CDR1 SGHTA, CDR2 FQGNSA. After removal of 1 base from V and 5 bases from J, the junction contained 4 bases not matched to a gene. In DNA form, the CDR3 reads TGTGCCAGCAGCTTAGTACAGGGGGAGAACGAGCAGTACTTC. Its translation: CASSLVQGENEQYF.

In its sample, this clonotype was seen a few times. The rearrangement uses TRBV28 and TRBJ2-1, with D possibly being TRBD1 (5 bases). The CDR3 has 16 residues. V lost 1 base and J lost 5, with 15 bases in between. Germline V CDR1 and CDR2: MDHEN, SYDVKM. CDR3 residues: CASSLSPADSDNEQFF. In nucleotides, the CDR3 is TGTGCCAGCAGTTTATCCCCGGCCGACAGTGACAATGAGCAGTTCTTC.

In its sample, this clonotype was seen many times. CDR3 loop: CASSLLPGGQETQYF. The CDR3, as DNA: TGTGCCAGCAGCTTATTACCGGGGGGGCAAGAGACCCAGTACTTC. The chain combines TRBV7-2 with TRBJ2-5; TRBD2 matches 8 bases. The CDR3 consists of 15 residues. J was trimmed by 2 bases and V by 2 bases; bases with no gene match: 4. CDR1 SGHTA and CDR2 FQGNSA come from the germline V gene.

For the CDR3, the DNA is TGTGCCAGCAGGACAGGGGGCAGTGGCACTGAAGCTTTCTTT. Its translation: CASRTGGSGTEAFF. The rearrangement joins TRBV25-1 to TRBJ1-1, with 10 bases aligning to TRBD1. This CDR3 comprises 14 residues. Germline lookup yields CDR1 MGHDK and CDR2 SYGVNS. The ends lost 6 bases at V and 4 bases at J; junction bases unmatched: 5.

This clonotype is labeled medium-sized. The chain uses TRBV7-9 and TRBJ2-5; D ambiguous. The V end lost 6 bases, the J end lost 3 bases, and 8 bases lay between the germline ends. The CDR3 has 12 residues. Germline V lookup: CDR1 SEHNR, CDR2 FQNEAQ (reference sequence). CDR3 amino acids: CASSLAEETQYF. The CDR3 DNA reads TGTGCCAGCAGTCTGGCGGAAGAGACCCAGTACTTC.

The rearrangement uses TRBV11-2 and TRBJ2-1; 9 bases are shared with TRBD2. The germline gives CDR1 SGHAT, CDR2 FQNNGV. This CDR3 has 18 residues. The ends lost 1 base at V and 4 bases at J; junction bases unmatched: 11. The CDR3 region is CASSLGPAGGINYNEQFF. CDR3 nucleotides: TGTGCCAGCAGCTTAGGACCAGCGGGGGGTATCAATTACAATGAGCAGTTCTTC.

This clonotype was counted many times. The chain couples TRBV11-2 to TRBJ2-5, with 7 nucleotides matching TRBD1. The CDR3 has 16 amino acids. The V and J ends lost 4 bases and 1 base, in that order; junction bases with no gene match: 9. From germline, CDR1 is SGHAT and CDR2 FQNNGV. CDR3 sequence reads: CASSSVWDRLQETQYF. CDR3 DNA sequence: TGTGCCAGCAGCTCAGTCTGGGACAGACTCCAAGAGACCCAGTACTTC.

There are a few counts of this clonotype. The rearrangement joins TRBV6-2 or TRBV6-3 to TRBJ1-1; possibly TRBD1 for D (6 bases). V was shortened by 6 bases and J by 11 bases, with 22 bases between the two germline ends. The CDR3 sequence is 14 residues long. Per the germline V gene, CDR1 is MNHEY and CDR2 is SVGEGT. CDR3 nucleotide sequence: TGTGCCAGCAGCAATCTGCCGGGGGGGCAAGAGGCTTTCTTT. Translating gives CASSNLPGGQEAFF.

This chain's CDR3 is CASVWDHEQYF. The CDR3 DNA sequence: TGTGCCAGCGTATGGGACCACGAGCAGTACTTC. The chain is built from TRBV6-6 and TRBJ2-7; the D call may be TRBD1 or TRBD2 (5 bases each). This CDR3 is built from 11 residues. Trimming stripped 8 bases from V and 5 bases from J, with 10 bases between. CDR1 is MNHNY and CDR2 is SVGAGI in the germline V gene (reference sequence).

As regards this clonotype: The junction and the germline gene differ at one end; a read error may be behind it. The V call is TRBV9, the J call TRBJ2-1; no definite D call. Germline assignment: CDR1 SGDLS and CDR2 YYNGEE. The CDR3 has 15 residues. CDR3 loop: CASSVQGLGYNEQSF. CDR3 nucleotides: TGTGCCAGCAGCGTGCAAGGCCTAGGCTACAATGAGCAGTCCTTC.

In this sample, this clonotype turned up once. The CDR3 coding sequence is TGCGCCAGCAGCTTGTACAGCAGCACAGATACGCAGTATTTT. It specifies CASSLYSSTDTQYF. This rearrangement joins TRBV5-1 to TRBJ2-3; no definite D call. V dropped 1 base and J dropped 0 bases, with 6 bases sitting between them. There are 14 residues in the CDR3. Germline-derived CDR1 and CDR2 are SGHRS and YFSETQ.

The table lists this clonotype with many counts. The chain joins TRBV7-9 to TRBJ2-1; TRBD1 agrees at 11 bases. Losses at the gene ends were 3 bases for V and 6 bases for J; bases not matched to a gene: 7. CDR3 length: 16 residues. Germline values: CDR1 SEHNR, CDR2 FQNEAQ (reference sequence). The DNA for the CDR3 is TGTGCCAGCAGCTTTCCCCCCGGGACAGGGGGCAATGAGCAGTTCTTC. Encoded protein: CASSFPPGTGGNEQFF.

This sequence joins TRBV28 and TRBJ2-3, with 7 nucleotides matching TRBD2. After removal of 5 bases from V and 2 bases from J, the junction contained 4 bases not matched to a gene. This CDR3 comprises 14 residues. The V gene's germline CDR1 is MDHEN and CDR2 SYDVKM. In nucleotides, the CDR3 is TGTGCCAGCAGTCAGGGACTATTCACAGATACGCAGTATTTT. Amino acid sequence: CASSQGLFTDTQYF.

This clonotype appeared many times. The chain couples TRBV28 to TRBJ2-3; 8 nucleotides line up with TRBD2. The CDR3 is 14 residues long. The V and J ends lost 5 bases and 2 bases, in that order; junction bases with no gene match: 3. The germline V gene has CDR1 MDHEN and CDR2 SYDVKM. The CDR3 protein is CASSSGRNTDTQYF. CDR3 bases: TGTGCCAGCAGTAGCGGGAGAAACACAGATACGCAGTATTTT.

This clonotype was seen a few times. The rearrangement joins TRBV2 to TRBJ1-4, with TRBD1 as a possible D gene (6 bases). CDR1 and CDR2 from the germline V gene are SNHLY and FYNNEI. The CDR3 runs to 14 residues. V lost 3 bases and J lost 7, with 12 bases in between. The CDR3 region is CASSEGQGFEKLFF. The DNA for the CDR3 is TGTGCCAGCAGTGAGGGCCAGGGGTTTGAAAAACTGTTTTTT.